The 20 T cell receptor beta chains below come from one sample, sequenced in a study of blood T cell repertoires in COVID-19. TCRdb's table, derived via immunoSEQ multiplex PCR, lists solely in-frame clones and lacks some. The sample includes some 83,000 clones, over 85% of them seen just once. The sequenced sample consisted of peripheral blood. Receptor source: a man in his fifties or sixties with acute or convalescent COVID-19.

The chain carries TRBV27 and TRBJ2-7, with 8 bases fitting TRBD2. The CDR3 has 14 amino acids. CDR1 is MNHEY and CDR2 is SMNVEV in the germline V gene (reference sequence). With 9 bases clipped from V and 0 bases from J, the junction kept 7 bases outside the gene matches. CDR3 loop: CARVGAGGSYEQYV. The CDR3 region has the DNA TGTGCCAGGGTCGGGGCGGGGGGCTCCTACGAGCAGTACGTC.

The J gene is TRBJ1-2, the V gene TRBV21-1; the table calls TRBD1, which could not be checked here. TRBV21-1 is a recognized pseudogene. This CDR3 comprises 13 residues. The CDR3 loop is CASSKGGLHGYTF. In DNA, the CDR3 is TGTGCCAGCAGCAAAGGGGGCCTACATGGCTACACCTTC.

This chain uses TRBV7-3 with TRBJ2-3, with 7 bases matching TRBD1. From germline, CDR1 is SGHTA and CDR2 FQGTGA. V lost 5 bases and J lost 3; bases outside the gene matches: 2. The CDR3 totals 13 residues. The CDR3 here is CASSATGTDTQYF. The CDR3 DNA is TGTGCCAGCAGCGCGACAGGGACAGATACGCAGTATTTT. The entire variable domain, with the rest obtained from reference TRBV7-3 and TRBJ2-3, is as follows: GAGVSQTPSNKVTEKGKYVELRCDPISGHTALYWYRQSLGQGPEFLIYFQGTGAADDSGLPNDRFFAVRPEGSVSTLKIQRTERGDSAVYLCASSATGTDTQYFGPGTRLTVL.

This sequence joins TRBV19 and TRBJ2-1; 7 nucleotides match TRBD1. V trimming: 6 bases; J trimming: 0 bases; junction bases outside the gene matches: 5. CDR3 size: 15 residues. Looked up from germline, CDR1 is LNHDA and CDR2 is SQIVND (reference sequence). DNA for the CDR3: TGTGCCAGTAGCCGGGACAGACCCTCCTACAATGAGCAGTTCTTC. It specifies CASSRDRPSYNEQFF. Combining the CDR3 with reference TRBV19 and TRBJ2-1 gives the whole variable domain DGGITQSPKYLFRKEGQNVTLSCEQNLNHDAMYWYRQDPGQGLRLIYYSQIVNDFQKGDIAEGYSVSREKKESFPLTVTSAQKNPTAFYLCASSRDRPSYNEQFFGPGTRLTVL.

V and J are TRBV7-8 and TRBJ1-1; tentatively, D is TRBD1 (6 bases). There are 14 residues in the CDR3. V dropped 1 base and J dropped 6 bases, with 12 bases sitting between them. Germline assignment: CDR1 SGHVS and CDR2 FQNEAQ. CDR3 coding DNA: TGTGCCAGCAGCTTAGGGGGGCCCTACGCTGAAGCTTTCTTT. Translated: CASSLGGPYAEAFF.

The chain links TRBV13 to TRBJ2-1; 10 positions agree with TRBD2. Germline CDR1 is PRHDT and CDR2 is FYEKMQ (reference sequence). There are 17 residues in the CDR3. V lost 0 bases, J lost 4 bases, and 6 bases stayed unmatched. The CDR3 is CASSLGAGGVLYNEQFF. The CDR3 DNA reads TGTGCCAGCAGCTTAGGAGCGGGAGGGGTTTTGTACAATGAGCAGTTCTTC.

J is TRBJ2-1 and V is TRBV10-1; unclear D gene. Germline loops: CDR1 WNHNN, CDR2 SYGVQD (reference sequence). The CDR3 length is 10 residues. V lost 7 bases and J lost 10, with 8 bases in between. CDR3 sequence: CASNAREQFF. Here the CDR3 DNA reads TGCGCCAGCAACGCCCGGGAGCAGTTCTTC.

The rearrangement links TRBV18 to TRBJ1-2, with TRBD1 as a possible D gene (6 bases). The V gene's germline CDR1 is KGHSH and CDR2 LQKENI. CDR3 size: 14 residues. The V end lost 3 bases, the J end lost 6 bases, and 14 bases lay between the germline ends. The DNA for the CDR3 is TGTGCCAGCTCACCTTCCGGGACAAATAATGGCTACACCTTC. This encodes CASSPSGTNNGYTF.

The chain uses TRBV27 and TRBJ2-3, with D possibly being TRBD2 (6 bases). The CDR3 runs to 14 residues. V was cut by 6 bases and J by 2 bases, with 12 bases left in between. Germline CDR1 and CDR2: MNHEY and SMNVEV (reference sequence). CDR3 sequence (DNA): TGTGCCAGCAGCCCGGGACTCCCCACAGATACGCAGTATTTT. Translating gives CASSPGLPTDTQYF.

The table lists this clone with a count of one. V gene TRBV30 combines with J gene TRBJ1-5; 7 bases are shared with TRBD1. Germline V gene lookup returns CDR1 GTSNPN and CDR2 SVGIG (reference sequence). Trimming took 5 bases from V and 4 from J; bases not matched to a gene: 8. CDR3 length: 14 amino acids. The CDR3 DNA reads as TGTGCCTGGGAACCTTCGACAGGGAATCAGCCCCAGCATTTT. The encoded protein is CAWEPSTGNQPQHF.

This clone appeared once. V and J are TRBV28 and TRBJ2-5, with 9 nucleotides matching TRBD1. The CDR3 extends over 15 amino acids. The V gene's germline CDR1 is MDHEN and CDR2 SYDVKM. V lost 6 bases to trimming and J lost 4 bases; unmatched junction nucleotides: 9. CDR3 loop: CASSPYRGQGETQYF. The CDR3 nucleotides read TGTGCCAGCAGCCCATACAGGGGGCAGGGAGAGACCCAGTACTTC.

V usage is TRBV28 and J usage is TRBJ1-1; D unresolved. V lost 1 base and J 0 bases, leaving 12 bases between the germline ends. The CDR3 runs 16 residues. In germline, CDR1 is MDHEN, CDR2 SYDVKM. The CDR3 loop reads CASSLSAFFMNTEAFF. CDR3 coding DNA: TGTGCCAGCAGTTTATCTGCGTTCTTTATGAACACTGAAGCTTTCTTT.

This chain links TRBV7-8 with TRBJ1-4, with D maybe TRBD1 (6 bases). Germline V gives CDR1 SGHVS, CDR2 FQNEAQ. Trimming stripped 5 bases from V and 3 bases from J, with 16 bases between. This CDR3 region has 16 residues. In DNA form, the CDR3 reads TGTGCCAGCAGCCTAGGACAGACCCTCCCTAATGAAAAACTGTTTTTT. Its protein product is CASSLGQTLPNEKLFF.

The genes are TRBV7-7 and TRBJ2-1; weak D call: TRBD2 (5 bases). This CDR3 has 13 residues. V was clipped by 5 bases and J by 10 bases, with 15 bases between them. Per germline, CDR1 SSHAT and CDR2 FNYEAQ (reference sequence). CDR3 loop: CASSRGGSGEQFF. CDR3 DNA sequence: TGTGCCAGCAGCCGCGGAGGTTCGGGGGAGCAGTTCTTC.

The rearrangement joins TRBV27 to TRBJ2-2; TRBD2 matches 15 bases. Germline values: CDR1 MNHEY, CDR2 SMNVEV (reference sequence). The J segment lost 2 bases and the V segment lost 3 bases, leaving 7 bases of the junction unmatched. This CDR3 is built from 19 residues. DNA of the CDR3: TGTGCCAGCAGTTTTCTCGGGACTAGCGGGGGGACCAACACCGGGGAGCTGTTTTTT. It specifies CASSFLGTSGGTNTGELFF.

This clone was seen a handful of times. The chain recombines TRBV6-1 with TRBJ1-6; D is uncertain. V was shortened by 2 bases and J by 12 bases, with 17 bases between the two germline ends. The CDR3 consists of 15 residues. In germline, CDR1 is MNHNS, CDR2 SASEGT. The CDR3 coding sequence is TGTGCCAGCAGTGAAAGCGCGGGCGATATTCTACCCCTCCACTTT. This codes for CASSESAGDILPLHF.

The chain links TRBV21-1 to TRBJ2-2; the D call in the table, TRBD2, was not verified against the DNA. TRBV21-1 is given as a pseudogene. The CDR3 is made up of 18 amino acids. The CDR3 here is CASSKEGASGIPTGELFF. In nucleotides, the CDR3 is TGTGCCAGCAGCAAAGAGGGGGCTAGCGGGATTCCCACCGGGGAGCTGTTTTTT.

This clone came up a few times. The chain couples TRBV7-9 to TRBJ1-1, with 9 bases matching TRBD1. The germline V gene encodes CDR1 SEHNR and CDR2 FQNEAQ (reference sequence). The CDR3 is 16 residues long. V trimming: 0 bases; J trimming: 2 bases; junction bases outside the gene matches: 4. The DNA for the CDR3 is TGTGCCAGCAGCTTAGCGGGGGACAGGGACAACACTGAAGCTTTCTTT. Protein: CASSLAGDRDNTEAFF. Filled out from reference TRBV7-9 and TRBJ1-1, the complete variable domain reads DTGVSQNPRHKITKRGQNVTFRCDPISEHNRLYWYRQTLGQGPEFLTYFQNEAQLEKSRLLSDRFSAERPKGSFSTLEIQRTEQGDSAMYLCASSLAGDRDNTEAFFGQGTRLTVV.

The chain has TRBV21-1 and TRBJ2-7; TRBD1, the D gene given by the table, was not confirmed from the DNA. TRBV21-1 is a pseudogene locus. This CDR3 spans 14 amino acids. CDR3 nucleotide sequence: TGTGCCAGCAGCAAACTGCAGGGGCTGAGTGAGCAGTACTTC. Translated: CASSKLQGLSEQYF.

This clone appeared a few times. The V call is TRBV28, the J call TRBJ1-1, with 8 bases identical to TRBD1. The CDR3 extends over 14 amino acids. Germline CDR1 and CDR2: MDHEN and SYDVKM. V gave up 5 bases and J gave up 1 base; unmatched junction bases: 3. In DNA form, the CDR3 reads TGTGCCAGCAGTCAAGGACAGGGGAACACTGAAGCTTTCTTT. It translates to CASSQGQGNTEAFF.